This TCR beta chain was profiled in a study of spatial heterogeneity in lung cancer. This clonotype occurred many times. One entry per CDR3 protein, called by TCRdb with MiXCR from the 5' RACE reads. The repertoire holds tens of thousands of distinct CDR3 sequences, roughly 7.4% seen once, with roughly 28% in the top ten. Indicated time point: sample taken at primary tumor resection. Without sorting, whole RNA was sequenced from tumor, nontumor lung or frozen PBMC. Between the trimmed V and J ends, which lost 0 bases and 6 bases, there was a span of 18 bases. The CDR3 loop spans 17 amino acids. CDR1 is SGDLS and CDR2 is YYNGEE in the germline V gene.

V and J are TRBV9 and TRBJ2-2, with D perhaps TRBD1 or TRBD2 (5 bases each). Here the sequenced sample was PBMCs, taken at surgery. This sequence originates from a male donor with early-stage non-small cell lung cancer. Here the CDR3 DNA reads TGTGCCAGCAGCGTAGCTTTCAAAGGGGACGCCCCCGGGGAGCTGTTTTTT. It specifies CASSVAFKGDAPGELFF.